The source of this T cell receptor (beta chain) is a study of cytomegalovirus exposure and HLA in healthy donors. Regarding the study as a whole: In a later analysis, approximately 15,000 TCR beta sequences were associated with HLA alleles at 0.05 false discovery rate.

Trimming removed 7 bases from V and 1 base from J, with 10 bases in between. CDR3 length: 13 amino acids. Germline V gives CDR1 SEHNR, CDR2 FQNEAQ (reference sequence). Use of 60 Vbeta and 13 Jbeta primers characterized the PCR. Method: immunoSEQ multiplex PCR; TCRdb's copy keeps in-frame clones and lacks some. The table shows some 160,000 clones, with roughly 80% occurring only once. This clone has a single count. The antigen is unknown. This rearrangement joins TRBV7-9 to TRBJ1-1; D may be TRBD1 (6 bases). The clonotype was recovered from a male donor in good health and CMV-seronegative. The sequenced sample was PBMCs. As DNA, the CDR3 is TGTGCCAGCACAGAACAGGGGAACACTGAAGCTTTCTTT. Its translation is CASTEQGNTEAFF.